A selection of T cell receptor beta chains follows, all from one sample in a study of blood T cell repertoires in COVID-19. Sequencing was performed with immunoSEQ multiplex PCR; in TCRdb, only in-frame clones are kept and a portion is missing. Found here are about 220,000 clones, roughly 84% of them singletons; the top ten hold about 20%. Sequenced: peripheral blood. Every receptor here comes from a man aged 25-45 years with active or convalescent COVID-19. Both conserved end residues are part of each CDR3. D genes are given only for firm matches. Some rows have no size entry. The others give once, few or many, or a class for an expanded clone.

V	J	size	D	CDR3	DNA
TRBV28	TRBJ1-2	-	-	CASIPTAGAYGYTF	TGTGCCAGCATACCGACGGCAGGGGCCTATGGCTACACCTTC
TRBV6-5	TRBJ2-1	once	-	CASSSWESYNEQFF	TGTGCCAGCAGTTCGTGGGAGTCCTACAATGAGCAGTTCTTC
TRBV30	TRBJ2-7	few	TRBD1	CAWSSQGINEQYF	TGTGCCTGGAGTTCACAGGGGATCAACGAGCAGTACTTC
TRBV5-6	TRBJ1-6	-	TRBD1	CASSLRGGALGSPLHF	TGTGCCAGCAGCTTAAGAGGGGGCGCTTTAGGTTCACCCCTCCACTTT
TRBV6-5	TRBJ2-1	-	TRBD2	CASSLGGGATNEQFF	TGTGCCAGCAGCCTCGGCGGGGGGGCTACAAATGAGCAGTTCTTC
TRBV18	TRBJ2-7	-	-	CASSPEQGYEQYF	TGTGCCAGCTCACCCGAACAGGGTTACGAGCAGTACTTC
TRBV7-2	TRBJ2-7	-	-	CASSLGLSYEQYF	TGTGCCAGCAGCTTGGGCTTATCCTACGAGCAGTACTTC
TRBV9	TRBJ2-3	-	TRBD2	CASSAAFSTSGSTDTQYF	TGTGCCAGCAGCGCCGCCTTTTCGACTAGCGGGAGCACAGATACGCAGTATTTT
TRBV5-1	TRBJ1-1	-	-	CASSFGGANTEAFF	TGCGCCAGCAGCTTCGGGGGGGCGAACACTGAAGCTTTCTTT
TRBV5-8	TRBJ1-4	-	-	CASSHGREGGEKLFF	TGTGCCAGCAGCCACGGAAGGGAAGGGGGTGAAAAACTGTTTTTT
TRBV7-3	TRBJ2-1	-	TRBD2	CASSLNSGGEQFF	TGTGCCAGCAGCTTGAACTCGGGAGGTGAGCAGTTCTTC
TRBV11-3	TRBJ2-1	-	TRBD2	CASSLSPTSGSEQFF	TGTGCCAGCAGCTTAAGCCCGACTAGCGGTAGTGAGCAGTTCTTC
TRBV30	TRBJ2-3	-	TRBD2	CAWSPTSGRATQYF	TGTGCCTGGAGTCCGACTAGCGGGAGGGCTACGCAGTATTTT
TRBV6-5	TRBJ2-1	-	TRBD2	CASSSGIAGGSRFF	TGTGCCAGCAGTTCCGGGATAGCGGGGGGGTCGAGGTTCTTC
TRBV27	TRBJ1-6	-	TRBD1	CASSLWTGRDSPLHF	TGTGCCAGCAGTTTGTGGACAGGGCGGGATTCACCCCTCCACTTT
TRBV18	TRBJ2-5	-	-	CASSPPRAGPRPQYF	TGTGCCAGCTCACCACCCAGAGCGGGCCCACGGCCCCAGTACTTC